This is a list of T cell receptor beta chains from one sample in a study of blood T cell repertoires in COVID-19. Profiling relied on immunoSEQ multiplex PCR, and the TCRdb table lists in-frame clones only, not all of them. The sample lists a few hundred thousand clones, 89% occurring once. Source material: peripheral blood. The source of these receptors is a woman between 55 and 75 years old with acute or convalescent COVID-19. Both conserved end residues are part of each CDR3. D genes are given only for firm matches. Some rows have no size entry. The others give once, few or many, or a class for an expanded clone.

abundance | j_gene | d_gene | v_gene | CDR3aa | CDR3nt
. | TRBJ1-1 | TRBD1 | TRBV7-3 | CASSSTGAGTEAFF | TGTGCCAGCAGCTCGACAGGGGCAGGAACTGAAGCTTTCTTT
. | TRBJ2-3 | . | TRBV28 | CASSFKAYTQYF | TGTGCCAGCAGTTTTAAAGCGTATACGCAGTATTTT
. | TRBJ1-1 | TRBD1 | TRBV6-2/TRBV6-3 | CASSYPTGGGRDTEAFF | TGTGCCAGCAGTTACCCGACAGGGGGCGGAAGGGACACTGAAGCTTTCTTT
. | TRBJ1-2 | TRBD1 | TRBV27 | CASSLRGQAATYGYTF | TGTGCCAGCAGTTTACGGGGACAGGCAGCAACCTATGGCTACACCTTC
few | TRBJ2-7 | . | TRBV5-4 | CASSLNSYEQYF | TGTGCCAGCAGCTTGAACAGCTACGAGCAGTACTTC
. | TRBJ2-3 | . | TRBV19 | CASSPPRYTTQYF | TGTGCCAGTAGTCCTCCCCGCTATACTACGCAGTATTTT
. | TRBJ1-2 | . | TRBV19 | CASSVRDTSPSFNGYTF | TGTGCCAGTAGCGTCCGGGACACCTCCCCTTCTTTTAATGGCTACACCTTC
once | TRBJ2-7 | . | TRBV7-9 | CASSGGIPTYEQYF | TGTGCCAGCAGCGGAGGCATCCCTACCTACGAGCAGTACTTC
. | TRBJ2-1 | TRBD2 | TRBV3-1/TRBV3-2 | CASSQGPGLAGNEQFF | TGTGCCAGCAGCCAAGGACCGGGACTAGCGGGAAATGAGCAGTTCTTC
. | TRBJ2-5 | . | TRBV11-2 | CASSLSGDKGSQETQYF | TGTGCCAGCAGCTTATCGGGGGATAAAGGGAGCCAAGAGACCCAGTACTTC
. | TRBJ1-6 | . | TRBV6-2/TRBV6-3 | CASSYRGRSPLHF | TGTGCCAGCAGTTACAGGGGTCGATCACCCCTCCACTTT
. | TRBJ1-5 | . | TRBV12-3/TRBV12-4 | CASSQQGQPQHF | TGTGCCAGCAGTCAACAGGGCCAGCCCCAGCATTTT
. | TRBJ1-3 | . | TRBV5-6 | CASSLGPPSSGNTIYF | TGTGCCAGCAGCTTGGGGCCCCCCTCCTCTGGAAACACCATATATTTT
once | TRBJ2-4 | TRBD1 | TRBV27 | CASSRRDSGNIQYF | TGTGCCAGCAGTCGCCGGGACAGCGGAAACATTCAGTACTTC
. | TRBJ1-6 | . | TRBV5-5 | CASSLLQGRNNSPLHF | TGTGCCAGCAGCTTGCTCCAGGGAAGGAATAATTCACCCCTCCACTTT
. | TRBJ1-2 | . | TRBV14 | CASSQDSLSYGYTF | TGTGCCAGCAGCCAAGATTCCCTGAGCTATGGCTACACCTTC
. | TRBJ2-6 | . | TRBV6-2/TRBV6-3 | CASSLILGANVLTF | TGTGCCAGCAGTTTAATCCTCGGGGCCAACGTCCTGACTTTC
. | TRBJ2-1 | TRBD2 | TRBV4-3 | CASSQDREGYVLF | TGCGCCAGCAGCCAAGACCGGGAGGGCTACGTCCTCTTC
. | TRBJ1-2 | TRBD1 | TRBV19 | CASSIGGGSGYTF | TGTGCCAGTAGTATAGGAGGGGGCAGTGGCTACACCTTC
. | TRBJ2-5 | . | TRBV14 | CASSQERQTQYF | TGTGCCAGCAGCCAAGAGAGGCAGACCCAGTACTTC
. | TRBJ1-2 | . | TRBV2 | CASSEALRGIYGYTF | TGTGCCAGCAGTGAAGCCCTAAGGGGGATCTATGGCTACACCTTC
. | TRBJ2-2 | TRBD1 | TRBV7-8 | CASTPRDRNTGELFF | TGTGCCAGCACCCCCAGGGACAGAAACACCGGGGAGCTGTTTTTT
. | TRBJ1-4 | . | TRBV4-2 | CASSQELINEKLFF | TGTGCCAGCAGCCAAGAACTGATTAATGAAAAACTGTTTTTT
. | TRBJ1-2 | TRBD1 | TRBV6-2/TRBV6-3 | CASSPTGDYGYTF | TGTGCCAGCAGCCCGACAGGGGACTATGGCTACACCTTC
. | TRBJ2-4 | . | TRBV5-4 | CASSLDGGSAAKNIQYF | TGTGCCAGCAGCCTGGATGGAGGGTCGGCAGCCAAAAACATTCAGTACTTC
. | TRBJ1-5 | TRBD1 | TRBV19 | CASSTDRGWNNQPQHF | TGTGCCAGTAGCACGGACAGGGGCTGGAACAATCAGCCCCAGCATTTT
once | TRBJ2-5 | . | TRBV2 | CASSEGSRGALETQYF | TGTGCCAGCAGTGAAGGGTCCCGGGGGGCATTGGAGACCCAGTACTTC
few | TRBJ1-4 | . | TRBV5-1 | CASSLQPLNEKLFF | TGCGCCAGCAGCTTACAACCGCTTAATGAAAAACTGTTTTTT
. | TRBJ1-6 | TRBD1 | TRBV6-1 | CASSGKKQGAPYNSPLHF | TGTGCCAGCAGTGGCAAAAAACAGGGGGCGCCATATAATTCACCCCTCCACTTT
. | TRBJ2-7 | TRBD2 | TRBV9 | CASSVLGEGFHEQYF | TGTGCCAGCAGCGTCCTGGGGGAGGGCTTCCACGAGCAGTACTTC
. | TRBJ1-4 | . | TRBV11-2 | CASSLDRGAGEKLFF | TGTGCCAGCAGCTTAGATCGGGGGGCCGGTGAAAAACTGTTTTTT
. | TRBJ2-7 | . | TRBV19 | CASSIGLAQAQYF | TGTGCCAGTAGTATAGGGCTCGCCCAGGCGCAGTACTTC
. | TRBJ1-5 | TRBD1 | TRBV5-1 | CASSLSQGARPQHF | TGCGCCAGCAGCTTGTCGCAGGGGGCAAGGCCCCAGCATTTT
. | TRBJ2-7 | TRBD2 | TRBV28 | CASSILAGIYEQYF | TGTGCCAGCAGCATACTAGCGGGTATCTACGAGCAGTACTTC
. | TRBJ1-2 | . | TRBV28 | CASSEGVGGYTF | TGTGCCAGCAGTGAAGGGGTCGGTGGCTACACCTTC
. | TRBJ2-5 | . | TRBV6-5 | CASSRRAYSETQYF | TGTGCCAGCAGCCGACGAGCGTATTCAGAGACCCAGTACTTC
. | TRBJ2-1 | TRBD2 | TRBV15 | CATAPGAGTPYNEQFF | TGTGCCACCGCTCCGGGAGCGGGGACGCCATACAATGAGCAGTTCTTC
. | TRBJ2-7 | TRBD2 | TRBV3-1/TRBV3-2 | CASSPSGSYEQYF | TGTGCCAGCAGCCCTAGCGGGAGCTACGAGCAGTACTTC